What follows describes a single TCR beta chain. This clonotype showed up many times. Its specific antigen is unknown. No base qualities exist here, and no much larger clone lies one base off it. Unmatched junction bases come to 4, with V trimmed by 0 bases and J by 6 bases. The germline V gene (reference sequence) provides CDR1 DFQATT and CDR2 SNEGSKA. The CDR3, from cysteine to phenylalanine, totals 13 residues. The entry retains the CDR3 DNA only, 39 bases that are in frame from base 1. The library was made by 5' RACE. The instrument given in TCRdb is Illumina HiSeq 2500. A second PCR of about 7 to 12 cycles was performed with a sample-barcoded 5' primer and a J-beta primer mix. Each TCR beta cDNA molecule received a unique molecular identifier from a template-switch 5' adaptor carrying 12 random nucleotides. Each sample yielded at least 3 million CDR3-containing paired-end reads. First-strand cDNA was synthesized from all RNA with the Mint cDNA synthesis kit, primed by a TRBC-specific oligonucleotide. After uracil-DNA glycosylase treatment, a first 18-cycle PCR used universal primers M1SS and BC2_uni_R on all cDNA. The original methods were these. For normalization, 1 million high-quality reads were randomly selected from each sample, with every read carrying a distinct molecular identifier. Instead of being binned into consensus sequences, reads with shared molecular identifiers were discarded. MiTCR, with a Q25 quality threshold and the strictest error-elimination algorithm, was used for CDR3 identification, clonotype clustering and error correction. A nonparametric unseen species model using Euler transformation provided a lower-bound estimate of total TCR beta diversity. The public reads were run again by TCRdb, first through fastp at Q25 and then through MiXCR, and only productive beta chains were kept. Each record represents a unique CDR3 protein, reported with the most common genes and DNA among its rows. The V and J calls were determined by TCRdb, not by the authors. The sample table lists about a million distinct CDR3 sequences, more than 30% of them with a count of one. The top ten clonotypes cover 10% to 15% of the sample.

The data were obtained in a study of blood T cells in healthy people across ages (dated by TCRdb to 2014 to 2015). Concerning the study at large: In model experiments, template switching captured roughly one uniquely barcoded TCR beta cDNA molecule for every two T cells. To avoid experimental bias, donors of different ages were distributed randomly across sequencing lanes. The donors were split into four age groups: young (average around 15 years), middle-aged (around 37), aged (roughly 60) and long-lived (approximately 89). For two donors (one aged 18 to 29 and one aged 80 or older), the study analyzed two additional independent replicas of 1 million unique cDNA reads from the same blood draw. The study measured age-related changes in TCR beta repertoire diversity using deep sequencing normalized with unique cDNA molecular identifiers. Study-level results and caveats: The percentage of naive T cells measured by flow cytometry correlated strongly with observed TCR beta diversity. Since profiling was done on bulk unsorted PBMCs, naive and antigen-experienced compartments could not be conclusively compared. Total diversity estimates from one million sequenced T cells were considered lower bounds and underestimates. As age increased, observed TCR beta diversity per million T cells dropped in a roughly linear way, and a significant reduction was already evident by age 40. The CMV infection status of donors was not known, potentially confounding age-related changes in expanded clonotypes. Compared with the aged group, the long-lived group had more naive CD4+ T cells, fewer expanded clones and increased TCR diversity, suggesting age selection.

The donors were under 40 Caucasian individuals from Russia, aged about 6 to 100 years, who were systemically healthy. Ten milliliters of peripheral blood were drawn from each donor into EDTA-treated Vacutainer tubes. PBMCs were isolated by Ficoll-Paque density-gradient centrifugation, with at least 7 million obtained per sample. Trizol reagent was used to extract total RNA from the PBMCs, yielding at least 5 micrograms per sample. For every donor, an aliquot of PBMCs went through flow cytometry to measure the percentages of naive CD45RAhigh/CD27high T cells. Sequencing was carried out using blood. This receptor was taken from a man aged 18 to 30 in good health. The sequence links TRBV20-1 to TRBJ1-1; TRBD1 lines up with 7 middle nucleotides. The DNA sequence is TGCAGTGCTAGAGAGGCAACAGGGGCTGAAGCTTTCTTT. It specifies CSAREATGAEAFF.